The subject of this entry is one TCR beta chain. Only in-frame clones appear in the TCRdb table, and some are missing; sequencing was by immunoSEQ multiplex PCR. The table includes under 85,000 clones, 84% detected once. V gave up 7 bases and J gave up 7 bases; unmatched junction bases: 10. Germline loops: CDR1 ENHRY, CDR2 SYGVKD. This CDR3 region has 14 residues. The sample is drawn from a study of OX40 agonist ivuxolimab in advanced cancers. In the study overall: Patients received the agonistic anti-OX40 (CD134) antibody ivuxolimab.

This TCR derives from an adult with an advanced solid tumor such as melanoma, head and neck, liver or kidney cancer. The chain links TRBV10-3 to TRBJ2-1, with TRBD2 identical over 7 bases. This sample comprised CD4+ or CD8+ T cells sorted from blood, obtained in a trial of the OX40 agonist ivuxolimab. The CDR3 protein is CAIKLASGGNEQFF. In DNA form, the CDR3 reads TGTGCCATCAAGTTGGCTAGCGGTGGGAATGAGCAGTTCTTC.